A selection of T cell receptor beta chains follows, all from one sample in a study of T cell changes during pregnancy in multiple sclerosis. The table came from immunoSEQ multiplex PCR; TCRdb's copy has only in-frame clones and leaves some out. The sample records approximately 44,000 clones, roughly 90% being singletons. This material consisted of CD4+ T cells from peripheral blood mononuclear cells, taken in the third trimester of pregnancy. The receptor source for this set is a female donor with multiple sclerosis, enrolled in a pregnancy study. Both conserved end residues are part of each CDR3. A D gene is named only where the DNA matches it firmly. A clone size is listed for some rows: how often the clone was seen (once, few, many), or a class if it is expanded.

d_gene	v_gene	abundance	j_gene	CDR3nt	CDR3aa
NA	TRBV6-1	NA	TRBJ1-1	TGTGCCAGCATCCTGACAGGAGTTTACACTGAAGCTTTCTTT	CASILTGVYTEAFF
NA	TRBV5-6	NA	TRBJ1-2	TGTGCCAGCAGCTTGGATAGGGGTCGGAAACTTGGCTATGGCTACACCTTC	CASSLDRGRKLGYGYTF
NA	TRBV9	NA	TRBJ1-1	TGTGCCAGCAGCGTAGGGTTCGGGAACACTGAAGCTTTCTTT	CASSVGFGNTEAFF
NA	TRBV29-1	few	TRBJ2-6	TGCAGCGTTGAGGCAGGTGCCAACGTCCTGACTTTC	CSVEAGANVLTF
TRBD2	TRBV13	once	TRBJ2-7	TGTGCCAGCAGCTTCGGGACTAGCGGAACCTACGAGCAGTACTTC	CASSFGTSGTYEQYF
TRBD2	TRBV6-5	NA	TRBJ2-7	TGTGCCAGCAGAGTCGGGGGGGCCAGTTCCTACGAGCAGTACTTC	CASRVGGASSYEQYF
TRBD1	TRBV11-2	NA	TRBJ1-3	TGTGCCAGCAGCTTACAGGGGGCTTCTGGAAACACCATATATTTT	CASSLQGASGNTIYF
NA	TRBV29-1	NA	TRBJ1-2	TGCAGCGTTATGGGACAAGGGAATGGTGGCTACACCTTC	CSVMGQGNGGYTF
NA	TRBV19	NA	TRBJ2-2	TGTGCCAGTAGTGGACACCCGAACACCGGGGAGCTGTTTTTT	CASSGHPNTGELFF
NA	TRBV10-3	few	TRBJ2-7	TGTGCCATCAGTGAGTCCGGGATGTCTTACGAGCAGTACTTC	CAISESGMSYEQYF
TRBD1	TRBV28	NA	TRBJ2-7	TGTGCCAGCAGTCGAACAGGGGCCCGCTCCGGGGAGCAGTACTTC	CASSRTGARSGEQYF
TRBD2	TRBV14	NA	TRBJ2-2	TGTGCCAGCAGCCCCATCGGGGGGACGAACACCGGGGAGCTGTTTTTT	CASSPIGGTNTGELFF
NA	TRBV9	NA	TRBJ2-7	TGTGCCAGCAGCGCAGGAGGGGGCTTCTACGAGCAGTACTTC	CASSAGGGFYEQYF
NA	TRBV28	NA	TRBJ1-6	TGTGCCAGCAGCCCGGACAGTCATAATTCACCCCTCCACTTT	CASSPDSHNSPLHF
TRBD2	TRBV7-6	NA	TRBJ2-2	TGTGCCATCTCGGGACTAGCGGGAACCGGGGAGCTGTTTTTT	CAISGLAGTGELFF
NA	TRBV6-5	NA	TRBJ2-7	TGTGCCAGCAAGGGGTCTACCTACGAGCAGTACTTC	CASKGSTYEQYF
NA	TRBV9	NA	TRBJ2-5	TGTGCCAGCAGCGTAGGTAGTAGCGGAATCAGAGAGGAGACCCAGTACTTC	CASSVGSSGIREETQYF
NA	TRBV9	NA	TRBJ2-5	TGTGCCAGCAGCGTAGGGGGCGGGAACTCCGGGGAGACCCAGTACTTC	CASSVGGGNSGETQYF
NA	TRBV4-1	NA	TRBJ1-1	TGCGCCAGCAGCCAACCCCTTGGCCGCGCGGACACTGAAGCTTTCTTT	CASSQPLGRADTEAFF
TRBD1	TRBV7-9	NA	TRBJ2-7	TGTGCCAGCAGCTTATCAGGGGGTTACTACGAGCAGTACTTC	CASSLSGGYYEQYF
TRBD2	TRBV7-6	NA	TRBJ2-3	TGTGCCAGCAGCTTGAGACTAGCGGGGCCCACAGATACGCAGTATTTT	CASSLRLAGPTDTQYF
TRBD1	TRBV4-1	NA	TRBJ1-2	TGCGCCAGCAGCCAATTCGGACAGGGTACTAACTATGGCTACACCTTC	CASSQFGQGTNYGYTF
TRBD1	TRBV11-3	NA	TRBJ2-7	TGTGCCAGCAGCTTAAGTTCTTATCCGGGACAGCTCCTTTCGCAGTACTTC	CASSLSSYPGQLLSQYF
NA	TRBV6-6	NA	TRBJ2-2	TGTGCCAGCAGTTACCCGCCCCAGGTTGGTGCCGGGGAGCTGTTTTTT	CASSYPPQVGAGELFF
TRBD1	TRBV4-1	NA	TRBJ1-2	TGCGCCAGCAGCCGTCAGCGGGACCTATCAACAGGGGGCGATGGCTACACCTTC	CASSRQRDLSTGGDGYTF
NA	TRBV6-1	NA	TRBJ2-3	TGTGCCAGCAGTCCCCCGACTAGTACAGATACGCAGTATTTT	CASSPPTSTDTQYF
NA	TRBV7-2	NA	TRBJ2-7	TGTGCCAGCAGCTCCCAGGGCTACGAGCAGTACTTC	CASSSQGYEQYF
TRBD1	TRBV10-1	NA	TRBJ2-7	TGCGCCAGCAGTGTCGGGACAGGGGACTACGAGCAGTACTTC	CASSVGTGDYEQYF
NA	TRBV2	NA	TRBJ2-1	TGTGCCAGCAGGGTTACAGGATTCTACAATGAGCAGTTCTTC	CASRVTGFYNEQFF
TRBD1	TRBV5-4	NA	TRBJ1-2	TGTGCCAGCAGCTACACGGACAGGGGGCGTGGCTACACCTTC	CASSYTDRGRGYTF
TRBD2	TRBV13	NA	TRBJ2-5	TGTGCCAGCAGCCGTAGCGGGAGAGGTTCGGGGGAGCAGTACTTC	CASSRSGRGSGEQYF
TRBD1	TRBV4-3	NA	TRBJ1-2	TGCGCCAGCAGCCTCGGGACAGGGGGCGGGTATGGCTACACCTTC	CASSLGTGGGYGYTF
NA	TRBV5-1	NA	TRBJ2-7	TGCGCCAGCAGCTTGGCCTTCCCGGACAGTTCCTACGAGCAGTACTTC	CASSLAFPDSSYEQYF
NA	TRBV4-2	NA	TRBJ1-1	TGTGCCAGCAGCCAGGGTGGGGGGGAAGCTTTCTTT	CASSQGGGEAFF
NA	TRBV21-1	NA	TRBJ1-5	TGTGCCAGCAACTCAATGGGGCCTTCCTCGACGTGGCCCCAGCATTTT	CASNSMGPSSTWPQHF
NA	TRBV5-6	NA	TRBJ1-2	TGTGCCAGCAGCCCGGGGGAGGGCTACACCTTC	CASSPGEGYTF
TRBD1	TRBV28	NA	TRBJ1-5	TGTGCCAGCAGACTAGACAGGGGGCGGAGGGGCAATCAGCCCCAGCATTTT	CASRLDRGRRGNQPQHF
TRBD2	TRBV7-2	NA	TRBJ2-1	TGTGCCAGCAAAGGGCTAGCGGGAGTCTACAATGAGCAGTTCTTC	CASKGLAGVYNEQFF
NA	TRBV9	NA	TRBJ2-1	TGTGCCAGCAGCGCTCGAGGGGGACGGACTTACAATGAGCAGTTCTTC	CASSARGGRTYNEQFF
NA	TRBV5-4	NA	TRBJ2-3	TGTGCCAGCAGCTTGGAGATAGCGGCCTCGAGGGATACGCAGTATTTT	CASSLEIAASRDTQYF
NA	TRBV6-5	NA	TRBJ1-1	TGTGCCAGCAGTTACTCTGTCGCAGGGCAATTTGAAGCTTTCTTT	CASSYSVAGQFEAFF
TRBD1	TRBV9	NA	TRBJ2-5	TGTGCCAGCAGCCGGGACAGGGGACAAGAGACCCAGTACTTC	CASSRDRGQETQYF
NA	TRBV5-1	NA	TRBJ1-1	TGCGCCAGCAGCTTGGGAGGCAGACTAACTGAAGCTTTCTTT	CASSLGGRLTEAFF
NA	TRBV7-9	NA	TRBJ2-1	TGTGCCAGCAGCTTGGACGGGAGTAATGAGCAGTTCTTC	CASSLDGSNEQFF
TRBD2	TRBV7-2	NA	TRBJ2-5	TGTGCCAGCAGCTTAGTAGCGGCGGGAGGCCCTAAAGAGACCCAGTACTTC	CASSLVAAGGPKETQYF
NA	TRBV6-5	NA	TRBJ1-4	TGTGCCAGCAGTTACTCTCGGGGTGGCGAAAAACTGTTTTTT	CASSYSRGGEKLFF